There are a few counts of the clone carrying this T cell receptor (beta chain). Antigen: not known. V was trimmed by 7 bases and J by 1 base, leaving 11 bases between them. The CDR3 is 14 amino acids. This sample was taken from a study of T cells after yellow fever vaccination. A 5'RACE template-switching step, the method used to make TCR cDNA, added a universal primer site and UMIs. MiXCR, applied by TCRdb to the 5' RACE reads, yields one record per CDR3 protein. The sample records around 300,000 distinct CDR3 sequences, 10% to 15% being singletons. Findings of the study overall: The bulk population could contribute abundant contaminating clonotypes to FACS-sorted repertoires. By day 5 rather than day 15, the secondary response had peaked, though it was weaker. In post-booster samples, most primary-vaccination clones reappeared (roughly 96% CD4, about 90% CD8).

The rearrangement joins TRBV12-3 or TRBV12-4 to TRBJ1-5; the D gene is possibly TRBD1 (5 bases). This receptor was identified in a man aged 25 to 45 who received the YFV17D yellow fever vaccine. The sample was CD4+ T cells sorted from PBMCs, taken 45 days after the yellow fever booster vaccination. CDR3 residues: CASTQGHSNQPQHF. For the CDR3, the DNA is TGTGCCAGCACCCAGGGCCACAGCAATCAGCCCCAGCATTTT.